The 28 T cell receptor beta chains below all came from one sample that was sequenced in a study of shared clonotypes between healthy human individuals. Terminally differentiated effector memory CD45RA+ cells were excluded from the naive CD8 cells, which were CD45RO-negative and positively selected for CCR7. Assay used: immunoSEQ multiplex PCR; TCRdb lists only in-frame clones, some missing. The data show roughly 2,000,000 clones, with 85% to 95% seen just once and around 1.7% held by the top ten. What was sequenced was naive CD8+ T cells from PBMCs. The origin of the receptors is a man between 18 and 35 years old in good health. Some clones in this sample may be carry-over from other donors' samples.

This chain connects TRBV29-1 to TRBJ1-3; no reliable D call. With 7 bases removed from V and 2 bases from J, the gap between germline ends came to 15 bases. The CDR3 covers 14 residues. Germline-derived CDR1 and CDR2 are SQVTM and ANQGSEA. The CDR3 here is CSANGRETGNTIYF. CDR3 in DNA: TGCAGCGCGAACGGGAGGGAGACTGGAAACACCATATATTTT.

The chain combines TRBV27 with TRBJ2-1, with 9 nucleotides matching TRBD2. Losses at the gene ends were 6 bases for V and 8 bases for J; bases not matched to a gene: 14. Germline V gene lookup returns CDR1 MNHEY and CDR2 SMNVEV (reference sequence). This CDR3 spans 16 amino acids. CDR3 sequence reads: CASSRTAGGRADEQFF. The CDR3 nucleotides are TGTGCCAGCAGCCGTACCGCTGGCGGGAGGGCGGATGAGCAGTTCTTC.

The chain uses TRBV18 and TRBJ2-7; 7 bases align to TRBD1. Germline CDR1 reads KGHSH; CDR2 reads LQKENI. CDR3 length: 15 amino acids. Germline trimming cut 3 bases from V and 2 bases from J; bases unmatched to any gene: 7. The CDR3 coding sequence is TGTGCCAGCTCACCTCCGACAGGGCCAACCTACGAGCAGTACTTC. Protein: CASSPPTGPTYEQYF.

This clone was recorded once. The CDR3 DNA reads TGTGCCAGCAGTTCTATCCTTTACGAGCGGGGTGGCCATGAGCAGTTCTTC. Translation gives CASSSILYERGGHEQFF. V gene TRBV27 combines with J gene TRBJ2-1, with 7 bases matching TRBD2. The junction had 17 bases not matched to a gene; V was cut back by 4 bases and J by 8 bases. This CDR3 comprises 17 residues. Germline V CDR1 and CDR2: MNHEY, SMNVEV (reference sequence).

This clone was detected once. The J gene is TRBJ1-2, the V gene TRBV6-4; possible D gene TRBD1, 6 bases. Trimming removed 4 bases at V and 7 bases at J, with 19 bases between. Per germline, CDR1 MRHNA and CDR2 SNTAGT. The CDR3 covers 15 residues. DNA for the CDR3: TGTGCCAGCAGTGGCGTACCCAGGGGAGGAGGTGGCTACACCTTC. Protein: CASSGVPRGGGGYTF.

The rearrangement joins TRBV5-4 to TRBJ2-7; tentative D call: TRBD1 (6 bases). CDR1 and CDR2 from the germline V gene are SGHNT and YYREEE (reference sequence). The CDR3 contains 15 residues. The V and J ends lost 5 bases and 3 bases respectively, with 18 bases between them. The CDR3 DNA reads TGTGCCAGCAGTCTTGGCCGAGGACAGTTCTACGAGCAGTACTTC. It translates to CASSLGRGQFYEQYF. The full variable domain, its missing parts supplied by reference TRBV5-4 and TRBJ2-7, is ETGVTQSPTHLIKTRGQQVTLRCSSQSGHNTVSWYQQALGQGPQFIFQYYREEENGRGNFPPRFSGLQFPNYSSELNVNALELDDSALYLCASSLGRGQFYEQYFGPGTRLTVT.

The CDR3 reads CASSRLAGAHEQFF. As DNA, the CDR3 is TGTGCCAGTAGTCGGCTAGCGGGAGCCCATGAGCAGTTCTTC. The chain joins TRBV19 to TRBJ2-1; the match to TRBD2 covers 10 bases. Germline V gene data show CDR1 as LNHDA and CDR2 as SQIVND (reference sequence). Germline trimming cut 5 bases from V and 8 bases from J; bases unmatched to any gene: 6. The CDR3 is 14 residues long. The variable domain in full, with the rest retrieved from reference TRBV19 and TRBJ2-1, is DGGITQSPKYLFRKEGQNVTLSCEQNLNHDAMYWYRQDPGQGLRLIYYSQIVNDFQKGDIAEGYSVSREKKESFPLTVTSAQKNPTAFYLCASSRLAGAHEQFFGPGTRLTVL.

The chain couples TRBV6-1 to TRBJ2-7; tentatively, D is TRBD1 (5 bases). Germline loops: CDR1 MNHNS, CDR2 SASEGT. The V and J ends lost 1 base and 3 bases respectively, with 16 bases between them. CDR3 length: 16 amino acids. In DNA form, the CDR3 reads TGTGCCAGCAGTGAAGAAATAACAGGCGTCGACTACGAGCAGTACTTC. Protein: CASSEEITGVDYEQYF.

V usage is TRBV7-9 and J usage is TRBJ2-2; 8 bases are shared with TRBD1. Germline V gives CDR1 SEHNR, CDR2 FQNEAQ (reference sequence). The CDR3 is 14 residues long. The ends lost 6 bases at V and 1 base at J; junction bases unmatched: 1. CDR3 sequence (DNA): TGTGCCAGCAGGGGGACAGGGAACACCGGGGAGCTGTTTTTT. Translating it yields CASRGTGNTGELFF.

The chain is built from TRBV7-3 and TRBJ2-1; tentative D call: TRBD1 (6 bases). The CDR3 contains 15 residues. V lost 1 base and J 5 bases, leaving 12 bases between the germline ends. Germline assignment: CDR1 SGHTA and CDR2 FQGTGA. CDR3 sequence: CASSLKQGTDNEQFF. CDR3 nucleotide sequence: TGTGCCAGCAGCTTAAAACAGGGTACAGACAATGAGCAGTTCTTC. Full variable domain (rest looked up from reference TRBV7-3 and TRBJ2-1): GAGVSQTPSNKVTEKGKYVELRCDPISGHTALYWYRQSLGQGPEFLIYFQGTGAADDSGLPNDRFFAVRPEGSVSTLKIQRTERGDSAVYLCASSLKQGTDNEQFFGPGTRLTVL.

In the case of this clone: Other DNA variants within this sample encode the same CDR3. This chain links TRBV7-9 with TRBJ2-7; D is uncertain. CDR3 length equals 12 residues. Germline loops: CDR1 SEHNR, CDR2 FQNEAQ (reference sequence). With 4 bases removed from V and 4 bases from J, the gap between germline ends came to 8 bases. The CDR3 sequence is CASSSTRYEQYF. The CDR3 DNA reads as TGTGCCAGCAGCTCAACCCGATACGAGCAGTACTTC.

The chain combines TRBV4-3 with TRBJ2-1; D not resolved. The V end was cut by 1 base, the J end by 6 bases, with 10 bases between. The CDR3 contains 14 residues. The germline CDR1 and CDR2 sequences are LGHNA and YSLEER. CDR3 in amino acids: CASSQVDGFNEQFF. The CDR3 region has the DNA TGCGCCAGCAGCCAAGTCGACGGGTTCAATGAGCAGTTCTTC.

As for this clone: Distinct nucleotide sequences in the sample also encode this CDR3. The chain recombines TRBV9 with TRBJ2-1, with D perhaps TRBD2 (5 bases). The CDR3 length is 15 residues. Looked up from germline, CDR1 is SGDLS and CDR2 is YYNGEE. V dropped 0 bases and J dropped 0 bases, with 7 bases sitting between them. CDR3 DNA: TGTGCCAGCAGCGTAGAGGCGGGCTCCTACAATGAGCAGTTCTTC. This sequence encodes CASSVEAGSYNEQFF.

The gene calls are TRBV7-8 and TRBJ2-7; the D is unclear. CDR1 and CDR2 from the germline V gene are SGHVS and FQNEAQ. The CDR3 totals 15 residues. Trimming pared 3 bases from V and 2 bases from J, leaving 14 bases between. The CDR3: CASSFYALDPYEQYF. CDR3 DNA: TGTGCCAGCAGCTTCTATGCTCTAGATCCCTACGAGCAGTACTTC.

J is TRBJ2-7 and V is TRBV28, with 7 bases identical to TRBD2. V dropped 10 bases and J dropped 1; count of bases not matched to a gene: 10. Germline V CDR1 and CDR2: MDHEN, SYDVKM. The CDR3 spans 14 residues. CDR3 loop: CATREAEGSYEQYF. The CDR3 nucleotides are TGTGCCACCCGGGAGGCGGAAGGATCCTACGAGCAGTACTTC.

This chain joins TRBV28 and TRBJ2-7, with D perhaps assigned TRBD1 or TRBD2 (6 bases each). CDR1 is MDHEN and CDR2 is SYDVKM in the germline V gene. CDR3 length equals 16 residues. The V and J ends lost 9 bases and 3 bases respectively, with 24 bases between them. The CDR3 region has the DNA TGTGCCAGTATGAGCTTCGTGGGGGGCGCGGACTACGAGCAGTACTTC. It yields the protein CASMSFVGGADYEQYF.

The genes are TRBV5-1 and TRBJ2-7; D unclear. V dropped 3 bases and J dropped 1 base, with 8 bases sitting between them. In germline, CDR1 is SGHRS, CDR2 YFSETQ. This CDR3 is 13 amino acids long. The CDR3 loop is CASSWGLSYEQYF. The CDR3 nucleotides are TGCGCCAGCAGCTGGGGATTATCCTACGAGCAGTACTTC.

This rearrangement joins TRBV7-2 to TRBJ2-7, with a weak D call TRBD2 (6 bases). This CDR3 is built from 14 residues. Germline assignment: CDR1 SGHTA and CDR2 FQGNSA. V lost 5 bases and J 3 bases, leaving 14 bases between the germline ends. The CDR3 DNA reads TGTGCCAGCAGCCCGGTTGTGGGGGGCTACGAGCAGTACTTC. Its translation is CASSPVVGGYEQYF.

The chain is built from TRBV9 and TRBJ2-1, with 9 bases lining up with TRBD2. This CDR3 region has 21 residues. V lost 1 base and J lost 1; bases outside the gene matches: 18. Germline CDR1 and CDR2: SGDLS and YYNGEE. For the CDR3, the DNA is TGTGCCAGCAGCGTATTTAGCGGGAGAGAACGGACCGATTTGTCCTACAATGAGCAGTTCTTC. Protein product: CASSVFSGRERTDLSYNEQFF.

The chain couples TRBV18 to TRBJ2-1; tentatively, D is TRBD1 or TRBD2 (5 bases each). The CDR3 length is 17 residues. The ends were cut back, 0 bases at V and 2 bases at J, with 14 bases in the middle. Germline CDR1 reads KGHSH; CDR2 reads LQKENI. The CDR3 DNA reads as TGTGCCAGCTCACCACCGCCCCCAAGGGGACCCTACAATGAGCAGTTCTTC. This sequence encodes CASSPPPPRGPYNEQFF.

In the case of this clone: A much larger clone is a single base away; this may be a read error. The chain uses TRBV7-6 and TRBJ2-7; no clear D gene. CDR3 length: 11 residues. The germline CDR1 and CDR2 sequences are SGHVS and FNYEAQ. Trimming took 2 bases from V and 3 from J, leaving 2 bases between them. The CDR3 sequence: CASSLSYEQYF. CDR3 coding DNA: TGTGCCAGCAGCTTAAGCTACGAGCAGTACTTC.

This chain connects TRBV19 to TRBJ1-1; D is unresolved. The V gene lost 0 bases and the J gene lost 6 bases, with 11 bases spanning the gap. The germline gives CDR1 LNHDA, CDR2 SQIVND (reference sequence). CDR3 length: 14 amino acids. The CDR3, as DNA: TGTGCCAGTAGTATAGAGGCGGGGTTGCCTGAAGCTTTCTTT. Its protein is CASSIEAGLPEAFF.

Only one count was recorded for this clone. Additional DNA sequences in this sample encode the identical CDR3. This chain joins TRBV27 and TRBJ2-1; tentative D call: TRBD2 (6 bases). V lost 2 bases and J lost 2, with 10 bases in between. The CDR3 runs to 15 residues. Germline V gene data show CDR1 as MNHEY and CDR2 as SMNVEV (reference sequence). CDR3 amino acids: CASSLRDSPYNEQFF. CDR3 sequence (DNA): TGTGCCAGCAGTTTAAGGGACTCCCCCTACAATGAGCAGTTCTTC.

The CDR3 protein is CASSSTSGPPVGNTEAFF. CDR3 nucleotides: TGTGCCAGCAGCTCAACTTCGGGACCTCCTGTGGGGAACACTGAAGCTTTCTTT. J is TRBJ1-1 and V is TRBV5-8; maybe TRBD1 (5 bases). V was trimmed by 3 bases and J by 1 base, leaving 22 bases between them. The CDR3 consists of 18 residues. Germline V gene sequence: CDR1 SGHTS, CDR2 YDEGEE.

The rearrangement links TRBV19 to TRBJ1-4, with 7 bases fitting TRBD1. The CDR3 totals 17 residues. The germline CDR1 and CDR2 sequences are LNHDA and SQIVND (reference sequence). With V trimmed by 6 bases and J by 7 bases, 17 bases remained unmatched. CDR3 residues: CASSPGQPSNMREKLFF. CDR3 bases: TGTGCCAGTAGCCCGGGACAGCCTTCTAATATGCGTGAAAAACTGTTTTTT.

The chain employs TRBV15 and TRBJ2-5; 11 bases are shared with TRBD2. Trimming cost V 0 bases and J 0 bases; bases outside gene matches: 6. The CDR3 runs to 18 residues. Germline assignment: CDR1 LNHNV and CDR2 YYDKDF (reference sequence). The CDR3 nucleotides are TGTGCCACCAGCAGAGATGGACTAGCGGGCTGGGACCAAGAGACCCAGTACTTC. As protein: CATSRDGLAGWDQETQYF.

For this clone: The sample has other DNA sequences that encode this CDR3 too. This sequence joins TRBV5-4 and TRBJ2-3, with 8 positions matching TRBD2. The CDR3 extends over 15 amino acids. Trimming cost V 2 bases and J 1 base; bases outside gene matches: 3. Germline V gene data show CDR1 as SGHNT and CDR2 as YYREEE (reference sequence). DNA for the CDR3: TGTGCCAGCAGCTTTAAGCGGGAGCGCACAGATACGCAGTATTTT. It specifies CASSFKRERTDTQYF.

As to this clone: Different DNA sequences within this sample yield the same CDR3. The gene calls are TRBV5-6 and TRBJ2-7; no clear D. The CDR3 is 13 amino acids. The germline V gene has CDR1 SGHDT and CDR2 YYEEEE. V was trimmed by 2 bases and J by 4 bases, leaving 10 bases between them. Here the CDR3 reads CASSLGLTYEQYF. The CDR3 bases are TGTGCCAGCAGCTTAGGCCTGACTTACGAGCAGTACTTC.